Many counts were recorded for the clone carrying this TCR beta chain. With 2 bases clipped from V and 4 bases from J, the junction kept 4 bases outside the gene matches. CDR1 is LNHDA and CDR2 is SQIVND in the germline V gene (reference sequence). The CDR3 spans 14 residues. TCRdb itself ran the multiplex PCR reads through MiXCR, one entry per CDR3 protein. Here the sample spans approximately 190,000 distinct CDR3 sequences, about 32% being singletons. Axillary draining lymph nodes of breast cancer patients supplied the node samples. This specimen belongs to a study of breast tumors, draining lymph nodes, adjacent tissues.

The origin of this receptor is a female donor with breast cancer. Some clones in this sample may be carry-over from other donors' samples. The sequenced material came from axillary lymph node tissue. The gene calls are TRBV19 and TRBJ2-5; 7 bases are shared with TRBD1. The CDR3 DNA follows: TGTGCCAGTAGTATAACAGGGGTTGGAGAGACCCAGTACTTC. This codes for CASSITGVGETQYF. Full variable domain (remainder filled in from reference TRBV19 and TRBJ2-5): DGGITQSPKYLFRKEGQNVTLSCEQNLNHDAMYWYRQDPGQGLRLIYYSQIVNDFQKGDIAEGYSVSREKKESFPLTVTSAQKNPTAFYLCASSITGVGETQYFGPGTRLLVL.